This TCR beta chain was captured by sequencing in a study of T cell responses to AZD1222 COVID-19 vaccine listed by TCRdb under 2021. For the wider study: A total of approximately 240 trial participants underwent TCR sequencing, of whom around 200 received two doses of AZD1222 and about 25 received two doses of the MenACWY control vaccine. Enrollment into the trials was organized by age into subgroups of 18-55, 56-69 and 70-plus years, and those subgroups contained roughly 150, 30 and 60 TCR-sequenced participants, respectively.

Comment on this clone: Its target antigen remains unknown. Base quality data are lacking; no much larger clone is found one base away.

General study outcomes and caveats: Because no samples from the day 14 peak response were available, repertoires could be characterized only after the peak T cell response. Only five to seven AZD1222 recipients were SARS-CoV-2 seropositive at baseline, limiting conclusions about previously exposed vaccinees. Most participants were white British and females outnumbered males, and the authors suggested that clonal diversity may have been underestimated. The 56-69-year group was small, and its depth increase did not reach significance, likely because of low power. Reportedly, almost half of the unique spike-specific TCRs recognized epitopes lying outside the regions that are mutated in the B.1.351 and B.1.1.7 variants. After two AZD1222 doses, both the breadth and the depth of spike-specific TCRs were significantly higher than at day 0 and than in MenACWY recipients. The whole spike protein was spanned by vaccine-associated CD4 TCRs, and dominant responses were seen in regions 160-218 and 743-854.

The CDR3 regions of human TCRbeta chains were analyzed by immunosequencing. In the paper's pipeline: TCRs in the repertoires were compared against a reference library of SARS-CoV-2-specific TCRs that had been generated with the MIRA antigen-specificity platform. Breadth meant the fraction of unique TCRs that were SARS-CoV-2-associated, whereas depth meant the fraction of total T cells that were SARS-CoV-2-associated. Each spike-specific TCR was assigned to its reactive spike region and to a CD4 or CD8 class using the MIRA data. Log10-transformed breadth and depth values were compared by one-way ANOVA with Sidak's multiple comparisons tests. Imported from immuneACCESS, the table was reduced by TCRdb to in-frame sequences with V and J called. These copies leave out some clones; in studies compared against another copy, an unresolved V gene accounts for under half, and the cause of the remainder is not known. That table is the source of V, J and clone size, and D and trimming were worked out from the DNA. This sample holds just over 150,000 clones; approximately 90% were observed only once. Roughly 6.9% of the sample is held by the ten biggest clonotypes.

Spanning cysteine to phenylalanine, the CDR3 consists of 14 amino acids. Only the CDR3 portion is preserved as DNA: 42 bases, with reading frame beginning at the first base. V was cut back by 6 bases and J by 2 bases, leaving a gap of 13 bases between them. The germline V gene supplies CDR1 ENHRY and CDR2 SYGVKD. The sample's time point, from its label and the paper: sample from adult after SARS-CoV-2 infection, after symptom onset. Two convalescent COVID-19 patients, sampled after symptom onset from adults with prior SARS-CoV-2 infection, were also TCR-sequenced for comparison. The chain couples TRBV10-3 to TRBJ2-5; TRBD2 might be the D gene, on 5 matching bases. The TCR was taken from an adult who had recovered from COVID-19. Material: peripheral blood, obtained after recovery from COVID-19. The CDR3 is CAIRDTSGQETQYF. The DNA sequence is TGTGCCATCAGAGACACTAGTGGGCAAGAGACCCAGTACTTC.